This TCR beta chain came from a study of post-analysis software for immune sequencing data. Study summary: Progressive-relapsing, secondary progressive and relapsing-remitting multiple sclerosis were among the disease courses included.

Whole-study findings and limits: In patients, roughly 5 TRBV segments were more frequent than in controls, with TRBV5-6, TRBV5-1 and TRBV20-1 among them.

The CDR3 covers 13 residues. Germline V gene data show CDR1 as LGHNA and CDR2 as YNFKEQ. Between the trimmed V and J ends, which lost 4 bases and 6 bases, there was a span of 11 bases. A note on this clonotype: Its target is not known.

Presence of unique molecular identifiers characterized the TCR beta cDNA libraries. TCRdb re-analysed the PCR reads in MiXCR, keeping a single row per CDR3 protein. The table lists 600,000 to 700,000 distinct CDR3 sequences, roughly three fifths of them singletons. The gene calls are TRBV4-2 and TRBJ2-3; D remains unclear. The TCR comes from a girl aged 2 to 9 with multiple sclerosis. The sample consisted of blood. CDR3 amino acids: CASSLGSDDTQYF. The CDR3 coding sequence is TGTGCCAGCAGCCTGGGCTCGGATGATACGCAGTATTTT.